These T cell receptor beta chains were read from a single sample in a study of blood T cell repertoires in COVID-19. Only in-frame clones appear in the TCRdb table, and some are missing; sequencing was by immunoSEQ multiplex PCR. The table shows under 85,000 clones, with approximately 80% occurring only once. The material sequenced was peripheral blood. These receptors were obtained from a man aged 50-60 years with acute or convalescent COVID-19. Both conserved end residues are part of each CDR3. Each record gives: clone size, V gene, D gene, J gene, CDR3 protein, CDR3 DNA. A D gene is named only where the DNA matches it firmly. Part of the rows lack a size; the others show once, few, many or a class for expanded clones.

>.|TRBV7-2|TRBD1|TRBJ2-3
CASSTRTGETDTQYF
TGTGCCAGCAGCACCAGGACAGGGGAGACAGATACGCAGTATTTT
>.|TRBV19|.|TRBJ1-1
CASASRGAGTEAFF
TGTGCCAGTGCCTCTCGGGGGGCCGGCACTGAAGCTTTCTTT
>few|TRBV12-3/TRBV12-4|TRBD1|TRBJ1-2
CASSPGQGFLNTF
TGTGCCAGCAGTCCGGGACAGGGTTTTCTCAACACCTTC
>.|TRBV2|TRBD2|TRBJ2-1
CASSEITSGYNEQFF
TGTGCCAGCAGTGAAATTACTAGCGGCTACAATGAGCAGTTCTTC
>.|TRBV24-1|.|TRBJ1-3
CATSDSSGPGYYLKAGNTIYF
TGTGCCACCAGTGATAGTTCCGGACCGGGATATTATCTGAAAGCCGGAAACACCATATATTTT
>.|TRBV6-6|.|TRBJ2-7
CASSKTAPSYEQYF
TGTGCCAGCAGTAAGACAGCCCCCTCCTACGAGCAGTACTTC
>.|TRBV18|.|TRBJ1-1
CASSPGAETEAFF
TGTGCCAGCTCACCTGGCGCGGAGACTGAAGCTTTCTTT
>.|TRBV30|.|TRBJ1-1
CACRFSGPEAFF
TGTGCCTGCCGATTTTCAGGTCCTGAAGCTTTCTTT
>.|TRBV5-1|TRBD2|TRBJ2-7
CASSGTSSYEQYF
TGCGCCAGCTCCGGGACTAGCTCCTACGAGCAGTACTTC
>.|TRBV6-5|TRBD2|TRBJ2-7
CASIEQGGFREQYF
TGTGCCAGCATCGAGCAGGGAGGGTTCCGCGAGCAGTACTTC
>.|TRBV9|TRBD1|TRBJ1-1
CASSPGGRTEAFF
TGTGCCAGCAGCCCAGGGGGTAGGACTGAAGCTTTCTTT
>few|TRBV7-2|TRBD1|TRBJ1-2
CASSFRDREGGYTF
TGTGCCAGCAGCTTCCGGGACAGGGAGGGTGGCTACACCTTC
>.|TRBV6-5|.|TRBJ1-1
CASRQGNTEAFF
TGTGCCAGCCGCCAGGGGAACACTGAAGCTTTCTTT
>.|TRBV4-1|.|TRBJ2-1
CASSQDEMYNEQFF
TGCGCCAGCAGCCAAGATGAGATGTACAATGAGCAGTTCTTC
>.|TRBV2|.|TRBJ1-1
CARPGRAGTEAFF
TGTGCCAGACCGGGGAGGGCCGGGACTGAAGCTTTCTTT
>.|TRBV12-5|.|TRBJ1-1
CASGTGQTNTEAFF
TGTGCTAGTGGTACAGGACAGACGAACACTGAAGCTTTCTTT
>once|TRBV9|.|TRBJ1-1
CASSPYQGTYTEAFF
TGTGCCAGCAGCCCCTATCAGGGGACCTACACTGAAGCTTTCTTT
>.|TRBV6-2/TRBV6-3|TRBD1|TRBJ1-4
CASSSDRVREKLFF
TGTGCCAGCAGCTCCGACAGGGTCCGGGAAAAACTGTTTTTT
>.|TRBV5-4|TRBD1|TRBJ2-7
CASSMGQSHSYEQYF
TGTGCCAGCAGCATGGGACAGAGCCACTCCTACGAGCAGTACTTC
>.|TRBV13|TRBD2|TRBJ2-3
CASSQGLAEGDTQYF
TGTGCCAGCAGCCAAGGACTAGCGGAGGGAGATACGCAGTATTTT
>few|TRBV6-4|.|TRBJ1-1
CASSEGANTEAFF
TGTGCCAGCAGTGAGGGGGCGAACACTGAAGCTTTCTTT
>.|TRBV14|TRBD1|TRBJ2-5
CASSRQGAEEETQYF
TGTGCCAGCAGCCGGCAGGGGGCCGAGGAAGAGACCCAGTACTTC